These 17 T cell receptor beta chains were all obtained from the same sample, sequenced in a study of response to subunit inactivated influenza vaccine. In TCRdb, the RT-PCR reads were re-called with MiXCR into one record per CDR3 protein. This sample carries around 200,000 distinct CDR3 sequences, 9.2% of them seen once, and the ten largest clones take approximately 10%. Sequences were derived from non-naive T cells sorted from PBMCs, sampled on the day of vaccination. The source is a man aged 45-60 years who received an inactivated influenza vaccine.

The V gene is TRBV5-1, the J gene TRBJ2-1; 10 bases match TRBD2. V trimming: 0 bases; J trimming: 7 bases; junction bases outside the gene matches: 19. This CDR3 spans 20 amino acids. Germline assignment: CDR1 SGHRS and CDR2 YFSETQ. CDR3 in DNA: TGCGCCAGCAGCTTGGCCGGCTCTAGCGGGAGCCCCCCCCCGAGGAATGAGCAGTTCTTC. Encoded protein: CASSLAGSSGSPPPRNEQFF.

This sequence joins TRBV15 and TRBJ2-5; D is ambiguous. The V and J ends lost 1 base and 3 bases respectively, with 6 bases between them. Germline lookup yields CDR1 LNHNV and CDR2 YYDKDF (reference sequence). CDR3 size: 13 residues. CDR3 region: CATSRGAEETQYF. The CDR3 bases are TGTGCCACCAGCAGAGGGGCTGAAGAGACCCAGTACTTC.

This clonotype was observed a handful of times. This rearrangement joins TRBV2 to TRBJ1-1, with D hard to call. CDR1 is SNHLY, CDR2 FYNNEI, per germline. The germline V and J ends were trimmed by 0 bases and 2 bases, with 4 bases remaining between them. CDR3 size: 13 residues. CDR3 amino acids: CASSEAFNTEAFF. The CDR3 DNA sequence: TGTGCCAGCAGTGAAGCGTTTAACACTGAAGCTTTCTTT.

A few counts support this clonotype. The chain employs TRBV30 and TRBJ2-1; D unresolved. Trimming removed 0 bases at V and 8 bases at J, with 11 bases between. CDR3 length equals 13 residues. CDR1 and CDR2 (germline): GTSNPN, SVGIG (reference sequence). The DNA for the CDR3 is TGTGCCTGGAGTGTATATGATTGGGATGAGCAGTTCTTC. It encodes CAWSVYDWDEQFF.

The rearrangement links TRBV3-1 to TRBJ2-3, with D tentatively TRBD2 (7 bases). V dropped 1 base and J dropped 7 bases, with 24 bases sitting between them. This CDR3 comprises 18 residues. From germline, CDR1 is LGHDT and CDR2 YNNKEL (reference sequence). The CDR3 loop is CASSQVGGNFGGRNTQYF. The CDR3 region has the DNA TGTGCCAGCAGCCAAGTGGGGGGGAACTTCGGGGGCCGCAATACGCAGTATTTT.

The chain uses TRBV2 and TRBJ1-2; 7 bases agree with TRBD1. The V segment lost 5 bases and the J segment 2 bases; nucleotides outside the gene matches: 2. The CDR3 consists of 13 residues. The germline V gene encodes CDR1 SNHLY and CDR2 FYNNEI. CDR3 nucleotides: TGTGCCAGCAGTCGGGACAGCAACTATGGCTACACCTTC. Its protein product is CASSRDSNYGYTF. Looking up the rest from reference TRBV2 and TRBJ1-2 gives the full variable domain: EPEVTQTPSHQVTQMGQEVILRCVPISNHLYFYWYRQILGQKVEFLVSFYNNEISEKSEIFDDQFSVERPDGSNFTLKIRSTKLEDSAMYFCASSRDSNYGYTFGSGTRLTVV.

This clonotype was observed many times. The chain has TRBV5-1 and TRBJ1-3, with TRBD1 identical over 10 bases. The germline V gene has CDR1 SGHRS and CDR2 YFSETQ. The CDR3 is 17 residues long. The J segment lost 0 bases and the V segment lost 0 bases, leaving 3 bases of the junction unmatched. The CDR3 nucleotides read TGCGCCAGCAGCTTGGAGACAGGGGGCACCTCTGGAAACACCATATATTTT. Its translation: CASSLETGGTSGNTIYF.

The gene calls are TRBV4-2 and TRBJ2-3; D is unresolved. Trimming cost V 1 base and J 6 bases, with 8 bases left between them. CDR1 and CDR2 (germline): LGHNA, YNFKEQ. The CDR3 is 13 amino acids. The CDR3 protein is CASSQGLEDTQYF. The CDR3 bases are TGTGCCAGCAGCCAAGGCTTAGAGGATACGCAGTATTTT.

This clonotype was picked up many times. This rearrangement joins TRBV27 to TRBJ2-7; D may be TRBD1 or TRBD2 (5 bases each). The CDR3 has 14 amino acids. The ends were cut back, 7 bases at V and 2 bases at J, with 15 bases in the middle. Germline CDR1 is MNHEY and CDR2 is SMNVEV (reference sequence). The DNA for the CDR3 is TGTGCCAGCACCTCTGGGGGTCCCACCTACGAGCAGTACTTC. It is translated as CASTSGGPTYEQYF.

This clonotype occurred many times. The chain links TRBV4-2 to TRBJ1-2, with D possibly being TRBD1 (6 bases). V was pared by 3 bases and J by 6 bases, with 23 bases between. Germline CDR1 reads LGHNA; CDR2 reads YNFKEQ. The CDR3 runs to 17 residues. The CDR3 region is CASSHHPRGDIEDGYTF. For the CDR3, the DNA is TGTGCCAGCAGCCACCATCCGAGGGGGGACATAGAAGATGGCTACACCTTC.

The CDR3 nucleotides are TGTGCCAGTAGTGTGCAGGGGGCGCCCGGGGAGCTGTTTTTT. Translation gives CASSVQGAPGELFF. The chain carries TRBV19 and TRBJ2-2, with 8 bases lining up with TRBD1. The germline CDR1 and CDR2 sequences are LNHDA and SQIVND (reference sequence). V trimming: 5 bases; J trimming: 6 bases; junction bases outside the gene matches: 5. CDR3 length: 14 amino acids.

The CDR3: CASTIKVGGLDTEAFF. The CDR3 DNA sequence: TGTGCCAGCACCATAAAGGTTGGGGGGCTTGACACTGAAGCTTTCTTT. V usage is TRBV6-1 and J usage is TRBJ1-1; D possibly corresponds to TRBD1 (6 bases). The CDR3 runs to 16 residues. Germline CDR1 is MNHNS and CDR2 is SASEGT. Deletions cut 7 bases from V and 3 bases from J, with 21 bases between.

The rearrangement joins TRBV11-1 to TRBJ1-2; D not certain. Germline V CDR1 and CDR2: SGHAT, FQDESV (reference sequence). V dropped 5 bases and J dropped 8 bases, with 15 bases sitting between them. CDR3 length: 13 amino acids. The CDR3 spells CASSEYREKGYTF. The CDR3 nucleotides are TGTGCCAGCAGCGAGTACCGGGAGAAGGGCTACACCTTC.

This clonotype was counted many times. V and J are TRBV6-1 and TRBJ2-7; 13 bases map to TRBD2. The CDR3 consists of 17 residues. J gave up 1 base and V 6 bases, and 9 bases lay outside the gene matches. Germline-derived CDR1 and CDR2 are MNHNS and SASEGT. The CDR3 coding sequence is TGTGCCAGCAGGCAACTAGCGGGAGGGCCCGGTTCCTACGAGCAGTACTTC. Protein sequence: CASRQLAGGPGSYEQYF.

This clonotype appeared a few times. V gene TRBV4-2 combines with J gene TRBJ2-1; 10 bases map to TRBD2. CDR3 size: 17 residues. Germline V gene data show CDR1 as LGHNA and CDR2 as YNFKEQ. With V trimmed by 3 bases and J by 2 bases, 7 bases remained unmatched. The CDR3 protein is CASSQMGLALAYNEQFF. Written as DNA, the CDR3 is TGTGCCAGCAGCCAGATGGGACTAGCGTTGGCCTACAATGAGCAGTTCTTC.

The chain links TRBV14 to TRBJ2-1; no firm D call. This CDR3 spans 17 amino acids. Trimming removed 4 bases at V and 2 bases at J, with 18 bases between. Germline lookup yields CDR1 SGHDN and CDR2 FVKESK. The CDR3 is CASSPRWIVGAYNEQFF. The CDR3, as DNA: TGTGCCAGCAGCCCCCGGTGGATAGTGGGTGCCTACAATGAGCAGTTCTTC.

This clonotype was seen a few times. The chain has TRBV4-1 and TRBJ2-7; a weak D match, TRBD2 (5 bases). Trimming shortened V by 0 bases and J by 2 bases, and 8 bases separated the two germline ends. Germline CDR1 MGHRA, CDR2 YSYEKL. CDR3 length: 14 amino acids. The CDR3 spells CASSQDEGTYEQYF. The CDR3 DNA is TGCGCCAGCAGCCAAGACGAGGGTACCTACGAGCAGTACTTC.